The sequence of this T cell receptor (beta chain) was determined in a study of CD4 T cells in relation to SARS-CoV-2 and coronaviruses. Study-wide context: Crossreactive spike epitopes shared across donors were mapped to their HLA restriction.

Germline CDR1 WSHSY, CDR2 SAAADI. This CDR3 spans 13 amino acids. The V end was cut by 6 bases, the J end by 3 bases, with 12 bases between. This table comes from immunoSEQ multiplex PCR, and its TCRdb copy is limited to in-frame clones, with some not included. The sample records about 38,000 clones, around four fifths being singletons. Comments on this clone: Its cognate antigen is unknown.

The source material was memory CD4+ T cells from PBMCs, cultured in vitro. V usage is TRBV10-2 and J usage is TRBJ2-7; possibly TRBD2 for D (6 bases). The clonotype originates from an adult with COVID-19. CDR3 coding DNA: TGCGCCAGCAGCGAGGGACTGATCTACGAGCAGTACTTC. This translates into CASSEGLIYEQYF.